This T cell receptor beta chain is from a study of Ad26.COV2.S vaccination and SARS-CoV-2 variants. Looking at the study overall: Intramuscular Ad26.COV2.S doses were given once or twice, 56 days apart. General observations from the study: Among vaccine recipients, spike-specific TCR breadth exceeded that of placebo recipients. Reports say spike-specific CD8+ and CD4+ T cell responses covered substantial breadth after vaccination.

V dropped 3 bases and J dropped 8; count of bases not matched to a gene: 9. Looked up from germline, CDR1 is LNHDA and CDR2 is SQIVND (reference sequence). CDR3 size: 15 residues. This table comes from immunoSEQ multiplex PCR, and its TCRdb copy is limited to in-frame clones, with some not included. The sample lists about 420,000 clones; roughly 88% were seen once. As to treatment: 19 received Ad26.COV2.S at low or high dose, single or two shots; about 5 received placebo; per-sample allocation not given. At day 63 after the first vaccine or placebo injection, samples were drawn. Within Boston, the person who donated was an adult of 18-55 years. With respect to this clone: The antigen is undetermined.

The input for sequencing was peripheral blood, taken in a trial of Ad26.COV2.S vaccine versus placebo. The TCR was taken from a person aged 18 to 59 who received the Ad26.COV2.S COVID-19 vaccine or a placebo. The chain has TRBV19 and TRBJ2-3; 9 bases line up with TRBD2. The chain's CDR3 is CASSISRGGLGTQYF. The CDR3, as DNA: TGTGCCAGTAGTATCTCGCGGGGGGGCCTCGGTACGCAGTATTTT.